Below, 10 T cell receptor beta chains from the same sample are listed, as sequenced in a study of CD8+ T cells in alopecia areata. RNA was extracted and reverse transcribed into cDNA as the sequencing template. TCRdb keeps only in-frame clones here, not all; method: immunoSEQ multiplex PCR. The repertoire holds 61,000 or so clones, with around 96% as singletons. The specimen comprised CD8+ T cells sorted from blood, sampled at week 0. The receptors were gathered from a human donor with alopecia areata.

V gene TRBV11-1 combines with J gene TRBJ2-7; tentatively, D is TRBD1 (6 bases). The CDR3 is 15 amino acids. The ends were cut back, 2 bases at V and 5 bases at J, with 16 bases in the middle. The germline V gene has CDR1 SGHAT and CDR2 FQDESV (reference sequence). The CDR3 is CASSLSTGWKNEQYF. Written as DNA, the CDR3 is TGTGCCAGCAGCTTATCAACAGGGTGGAAAAACGAGCAGTACTTC.

In DNA, the CDR3 is TGCGCCAGCAGCCAAGGGGGCAGGGGAACAGATACGCAGTATTTT. It specifies CASSQGGRGTDTQYF. This rearrangement joins TRBV4-1 to TRBJ2-3, with D possibly matching TRBD1 (6 bases). CDR3 size: 15 residues. Trimming pared 1 base from V and 3 bases from J, leaving 11 bases between. Looked up from germline, CDR1 is MGHRA and CDR2 is YSYEKL.

The chain is built from TRBV2 and TRBJ1-2; 7 bases map to TRBD1. With 8 bases clipped from V and 0 bases from J, the junction kept 3 bases outside the gene matches. This CDR3 has 13 amino acids. Germline V gives CDR1 SNHLY, CDR2 FYNNEI. The CDR3 loop is CASAGTANYGYTF. CDR3 DNA: TGTGCCAGCGCCGGGACAGCTAACTATGGCTACACCTTC.

The gene calls are TRBV13 and TRBJ1-1; D is possibly TRBD1 (5 bases). Trimming left V 7 bases short and J 0 bases short, with 12 bases between. This CDR3 has 14 amino acids. CDR1 PRHDT and CDR2 FYEKMQ come from the germline V gene (reference sequence). Here the CDR3 DNA reads TGTGCCAGCATCTCGGGGGATATGAACACTGAAGCTTTCTTT. This gives the protein CASISGDMNTEAFF.

V is TRBV7-9 and J is TRBJ1-3, with a weak D call TRBD1 (5 bases). The CDR3 runs 15 residues. Looked up from germline, CDR1 is SEHNR and CDR2 is FQNEAQ (reference sequence). Trimming shortened V by 2 bases and J by 0 bases, and 8 bases separated the two germline ends. The DNA of the CDR3 is TGTGCCAGCAGCTTACAGGGTTCCTCTGGAAACACCATATATTTT. As protein: CASSLQGSSGNTIYF.

V gene TRBV4-3 combines with J gene TRBJ2-1; TRBD2 aligns across 9 bases. CDR1 is LGHNA and CDR2 is YSLEER in the germline V gene. Losses at the gene ends were 4 bases for V and 2 bases for J; bases not matched to a gene: 6. CDR3 length equals 16 residues. The CDR3 protein is CASSPGGGGAYNEQFF. CDR3 DNA: TGCGCCAGCAGCCCAGGAGGCGGGGGGGCCTACAATGAGCAGTTCTTC.

V gene TRBV7-9 combines with J gene TRBJ1-1; 8 bases fit TRBD1. V shed 4 bases, J shed 1 base, and the junction held 8 bases outside the gene matches. CDR3 length: 16 amino acids. Germline V gene sequence: CDR1 SEHNR, CDR2 FQNEAQ (reference sequence). The DNA for the CDR3 is TGTGCCAGCAGCTCCCTACGGACAGGGACGAACACTGAAGCTTTCTTT. Protein: CASSSLRTGTNTEAFF.

The chain carries TRBV7-2 and TRBJ1-2; the D gene is possibly TRBD1 (5 bases). The germline V gene encodes CDR1 SGHTA and CDR2 FQGNSA. With 8 bases removed from V and 3 bases from J, the gap between germline ends came to 19 bases. The CDR3 has 15 residues. The CDR3 region has the DNA TGTGCCAGCGAAGAAGGGGCGACGTTTGACTATGGCTACACCTTC. Translating it yields CASEEGATFDYGYTF.

This clone is a singleton in its sample. The chain is built from TRBV27 and TRBJ2-2; maybe TRBD1 (5 bases). Looked up from germline, CDR1 is MNHEY and CDR2 is SMNVEV (reference sequence). This CDR3 has 16 residues. With 3 bases removed from V and 7 bases from J, the gap between germline ends came to 18 bases. CDR3 loop: CASSFFATGVGGELFF. The DNA for the CDR3 is TGTGCCAGCAGTTTTTTCGCTACAGGAGTAGGCGGGGAGCTGTTTTTT.

This chain uses TRBV9 with TRBJ2-1; maybe TRBD1 (8 bases). The CDR3 is made up of 15 amino acids. V dropped 4 bases and J dropped 3 bases, with 14 bases sitting between them. CDR1 SGDLS and CDR2 YYNGEE come from the germline V gene. CDR3 DNA: TGTGCCAGCAGCTCACAGGGGGGGTACTACAATGAGCAGTTCTTC. Its protein is CASSSQGGYYNEQFF. The full variable domain, rest sourced from reference TRBV9 and TRBJ2-1, is DSGVTQTPKHLITATGQRVTLRCSPRSGDLSVYWYQQSLDQGLQFLIQYYNGEERAKGNILERFSAQQFPDLHSELNLSSLELGDSALYFCASSSQGGYYNEQFFGPGTRLTVL.